The clone carrying this T cell receptor beta chain was detected many times. The CDR3 regions of TCR beta were amplified from RNA transcripts. The HTBI primer set served for first-round RT-PCR of the TCR CDR3. TCRdb reprocessed the multiplex PCR reads with MiXCR, giving one entry per CDR3 protein. This table holds some 600,000 distinct CDR3 sequences, over 11% found once. This record comes from a study of T cells in Graves' hyperthyroidism and ophthalmopathy. This CDR3 region has 13 residues. The ends lost 3 bases at V and 10 bases at J; junction bases unmatched: 2. Diagnostic decisions used clinical symptoms, serum thyroxine and TRAb, thyroid ultrasound and orbital computed tomography.

The sequencing sample was made of blood. The source of this sequence is a woman aged 30 to 39 with Graves' hyperthyroidism that later progressed to Graves' ophthalmopathy. The V call is TRBV12-3 or TRBV12-4, the J call TRBJ2-1, with 11 bases aligning to TRBD2. The CDR3 spells CASSFSGRAEQFF. DNA for the CDR3: TGTGCCAGCAGTTTTAGCGGGAGGGCCGAGCAGTTCTTC.